Following are 22 T cell receptor beta chains from one sample sequenced in a study of cytomegalovirus exposure and HLA in healthy donors. 60 Vbeta and 13 Jbeta primers were used in PCR. Profiled with immunoSEQ multiplex PCR; TCRdb holds only in-frame clones, not every one. The sample carries approximately 91,000 clones, roughly nine tenths recorded once. Sequenced material: PBMCs. The receptors derive from a young man in good health and CMV-seropositive.

This rearrangement joins TRBV28 to TRBJ2-1, with TRBD1 identical over 11 bases. The CDR3 runs 16 residues. The V and J ends lost 5 bases and 4 bases, in that order; junction bases with no gene match: 7. Germline CDR1 MDHEN, CDR2 SYDVKM. This CDR3 is CASSPSGTGGYNEQFF. CDR3 bases: TGTGCCAGCAGTCCCTCCGGGACAGGGGGATACAATGAGCAGTTCTTC. The entire variable domain, with the rest obtained from reference TRBV28 and TRBJ2-1, is as follows: DVKVTQSSRYLVKRTGEKVFLECVQDMDHENMFWYRQDPGLGLRLIYFSYDVKMKEKGDIPEGYSVSREKKERFSLILESASTNQTSMYLCASSPSGTGGYNEQFFGPGTRLTVL.

The chain couples TRBV5-4 to TRBJ2-7; the D gene is possibly TRBD2 (6 bases). This CDR3 contains 15 residues. Looked up from germline, CDR1 is SGHNT and CDR2 is YYREEE (reference sequence). V was trimmed by 4 bases and J by 5 bases, leaving 19 bases between them. The CDR3 region has the DNA TGTGCCAGCAGCACACGACCGCCCGGGAGCCACGAGCAGTACTTC. Protein product: CASSTRPPGSHEQYF.

The chain recombines TRBV10-3 with TRBJ2-2; 11 nucleotides agree with TRBD1. Germline V gene data show CDR1 as ENHRY and CDR2 as SYGVKD. This CDR3 region has 16 residues. J lost 3 bases, V lost 3 bases, and 3 bases had no gene match. The CDR3 DNA is TGTGCCATCAGTGATGGGACAGGGGGTTACACCGGGGAGCTGTTTTTT. Amino acids: CAISDGTGGYTGELFF.

The V gene is TRBV7-9, the J gene TRBJ2-7; 8 bases agree with TRBD1. The junction had 16 bases not matched to a gene; V was cut back by 5 bases and J by 7 bases. The CDR3 runs 16 residues. Germline V lookup: CDR1 SEHNR, CDR2 FQNEAQ (reference sequence). CDR3 region: CASSVGDRWGLGEQYF. CDR3 DNA sequence: TGTGCCAGCAGCGTTGGGGACAGGTGGGGGCTTGGGGAGCAGTACTTC.

The chain carries TRBV19 and TRBJ2-1, with TRBD2 identical over 7 bases. Unmatched junction bases numbered 15, after V lost 9 bases and J lost 7 bases. There are 15 residues in the CDR3. Germline assignment: CDR1 LNHDA and CDR2 SQIVND (reference sequence). CDR3 in DNA: TGTGCCAGCTGCCCCACTAGCGCTCCCCGGAATGAGCAGTTCTTC. This translates into CASCPTSAPRNEQFF. Full variable domain (missing parts from reference TRBV19 and TRBJ2-1): DGGITQSPKYLFRKEGQNVTLSCEQNLNHDAMYWYRQDPGQGLRLIYYSQIVNDFQKGDIAEGYSVSREKKESFPLTVTSAQKNPTAFYLCASCPTSAPRNEQFFGPGTRLTVL.

A few counts support this clone. V is TRBV4-1 and J is TRBJ2-2; 9 bases are shared with TRBD1. There are 21 residues in the CDR3. The germline CDR1 and CDR2 sequences are MGHRA and YSYEKL. V dropped 1 base and J dropped 3; count of bases not matched to a gene: 18. CDR3 loop: CASSQGPTNRAGQGYTGELFF. As DNA, the CDR3 is TGCGCCAGCAGCCAAGGGCCAACTAATAGGGCGGGACAGGGATACACCGGGGAGCTGTTTTTT.

CDR3 coding DNA: TGTGCCAGCAGTTCCCTGACTAATAACGAGCAGTACTTC. Residues: CASSSLTNNEQYF. The chain recombines TRBV6-6 with TRBJ2-7, with TRBD2 as a possible D gene (5 bases). There are 13 residues in the CDR3. The V end was cut by 4 bases, the J end by 5 bases, with 12 bases between. Germline-derived CDR1 and CDR2 are MNHNY and SVGAGI (reference sequence).

This chain connects TRBV5-8 to TRBJ2-7, with 7 bases that match TRBD2. This CDR3 is built from 17 residues. From germline, CDR1 is SGHTS and CDR2 YDEGEE. The V segment lost 4 bases and the J segment 5 bases; nucleotides outside the gene matches: 18. As DNA, the CDR3 is TGTGCCAGCAGCCCAGGACTTAAAAGGACTAGTGCTGACGAGCAGTACTTC. Translated, it gives CASSPGLKRTSADEQYF.

The chain links TRBV29-1 to TRBJ2-3, with TRBD2 matching over 15 bases. This CDR3 spans 14 amino acids. Germline V CDR1 and CDR2: SQVTM, ANQGSEA. Trimming removed 7 bases from V and 5 bases from J; junction bases left unmatched: 4. The CDR3 coding sequence is TGCAGCGCGGGACTAGCGGGAGGAGAAGATACGCAGTATTTT. It translates to CSAGLAGGEDTQYF.

This clone has only one observation. The chain couples TRBV5-6 to TRBJ2-7; D possibly corresponds to TRBD1 (6 bases). This CDR3 region has 12 residues. The ends were cut back, 5 bases at V and 6 bases at J, with 12 bases in the middle. Germline CDR1 and CDR2: SGHDT and YYEEEE. This chain's CDR3 is CASSYGQPEQYF. The CDR3 DNA follows: TGTGCCAGCAGTTACGGACAGCCCGAGCAGTACTTC.

This chain connects TRBV5-1 to TRBJ1-4; D may be TRBD1 (5 bases). Trimming pared 3 bases from V and 3 bases from J, leaving 12 bases between. The CDR3 has 15 amino acids. From germline, CDR1 is SGHRS and CDR2 YFSETQ. The chain's CDR3 is CASSSVGVANEKLFF. The CDR3, as DNA: TGCGCCAGCAGCTCTGTAGGGGTAGCTAATGAAAAACTGTTTTTT.

CDR3 nucleotide sequence: TGTGCCAGCAGTGGCCCCCGGCAGGGTAGCACAGATACGCAGTATTTT. Translation: CASSGPRQGSTDTQYF. The rearrangement links TRBV2 to TRBJ2-3; D perhaps matches TRBD1 (5 bases). The CDR3 runs to 16 residues. V was shortened by 4 bases and J by 0 bases, with 14 bases between the two germline ends. Germline lookup yields CDR1 SNHLY and CDR2 FYNNEI.

The V and J genes are TRBV15 and TRBJ2-6; D may be TRBD2 (6 bases). This CDR3 region has 16 residues. Trimming stripped 0 bases from V and 2 bases from J, with 8 bases between. Germline V lookup: CDR1 LNHNV, CDR2 YYDKDF (reference sequence). The CDR3 here is CATSRDGGTGANVLTF. DNA for the CDR3: TGTGCCACCAGCAGAGATGGCGGGACTGGGGCCAACGTCCTGACTTTC.

This rearrangement joins TRBV19 to TRBJ1-5; D may be TRBD1 (5 bases). The CDR3 totals 16 residues. The germline gives CDR1 LNHDA, CDR2 SQIVND (reference sequence). V shed 3 bases and J shed 3 bases, with 15 bases lying between them. CDR3 amino acids: CASSIFLAGPNQPQHF. Written as DNA, the CDR3 is TGTGCCAGTAGTATCTTTCTGGCGGGGCCCAATCAGCCCCAGCATTTT.

In this sample, this clone turned up a few times. The chain recombines TRBV5-1 with TRBJ2-7; 11 bases agree with TRBD2. The germline CDR1 and CDR2 sequences are SGHRS and YFSETQ. The CDR3 is 14 residues long. The junction had 3 bases not matched to a gene; V was cut back by 4 bases and J by 3 bases. The CDR3 DNA sequence: TGCGCCAGCAGCCCGACTAGCGGGAACTACGAGCAGTACTTC. It translates to CASSPTSGNYEQYF.

The rearrangement links TRBV6-6 to TRBJ1-1, with no clear D. CDR3 size: 13 residues. The V and J ends lost 3 bases and 4 bases respectively, with 9 bases between them. CDR1 is MNHNY and CDR2 is SVGAGI in the germline V gene (reference sequence). In nucleotides, the CDR3 is TGTGCCAGCAGTTATGGGGAGGCCACTGAAGCTTTCTTT. The encoded protein is CASSYGEATEAFF.

CDR3 coding DNA: TGTGCCAGCAGACCCCCGAGCTCCTACGAGCAGTACTTC. This encodes CASRPPSSYEQYF. This chain uses TRBV28 with TRBJ2-7, with unresolved D. V lost 6 bases, J lost 0 bases, and 9 bases lay in between. CDR1 is MDHEN, CDR2 SYDVKM, per germline. The CDR3 covers 13 residues.

CDR3: CASSFEALYNEQFF. CDR3 sequence (DNA): TGTGCCAGCAGCTTCGAGGCCCTTTACAATGAGCAGTTCTTC. The V gene is TRBV7-2, the J gene TRBJ2-1; D unresolved. V lost 3 bases, J lost 4 bases, and 10 bases lay in between. The CDR3 is 14 amino acids. Germline loops: CDR1 SGHTA, CDR2 FQGNSA.

CDR3 in amino acids: CASSLMDRTEAFF. CDR3 nucleotide sequence: TGTGCCAGCAGTTTAATGGACAGGACCGAAGCTTTCTTT. The chain links TRBV28 to TRBJ1-1, with 7 bases lining up with TRBD1. This CDR3 has 13 residues. The junction had 5 bases not matched to a gene; V was cut back by 2 bases and J by 8 bases. Germline loops: CDR1 MDHEN, CDR2 SYDVKM. The entire variable domain, with the rest obtained from reference TRBV28 and TRBJ1-1, is as follows: DVKVTQSSRYLVKRTGEKVFLECVQDMDHENMFWYRQDPGLGLRLIYFSYDVKMKEKGDIPEGYSVSREKKERFSLILESASTNQTSMYLCASSLMDRTEAFFGQGTRLTVV.

Here the CDR3 reads CASSQGGLGSGELFF. The CDR3, as DNA: TGCGCCAGCAGCCAGGGGGGGTTGGGGTCCGGGGAGCTGTTTTTT. V and J are TRBV4-1 and TRBJ2-2, with TRBD2 matching over 7 bases. The CDR3 runs 15 residues. V lost 3 bases, J lost 6 bases, and 7 bases stayed unmatched. The germline gives CDR1 MGHRA, CDR2 YSYEKL.

The V call is TRBV19, the J call TRBJ1-1; D is ambiguous. Germline loops: CDR1 LNHDA, CDR2 SQIVND (reference sequence). V lost 8 bases and J 0 bases, leaving 10 bases between the germline ends. This CDR3 has 13 residues. CDR3 nucleotides: TGTGCCAGTTCGCCCCGAGTGAACACTGAAGCTTTCTTT. Protein product: CASSPRVNTEAFF.

This chain links TRBV18 with TRBJ1-2; D call uncertain. CDR3 length: 14 amino acids. Trimming removed 3 bases at V and 2 bases at J, with 10 bases between. Germline CDR1 KGHSH, CDR2 LQKENI. This CDR3 is CASSPLPRNYGYTF. The CDR3 bases are TGTGCCAGCTCACCGCTTCCCCGGAACTATGGCTACACCTTC.